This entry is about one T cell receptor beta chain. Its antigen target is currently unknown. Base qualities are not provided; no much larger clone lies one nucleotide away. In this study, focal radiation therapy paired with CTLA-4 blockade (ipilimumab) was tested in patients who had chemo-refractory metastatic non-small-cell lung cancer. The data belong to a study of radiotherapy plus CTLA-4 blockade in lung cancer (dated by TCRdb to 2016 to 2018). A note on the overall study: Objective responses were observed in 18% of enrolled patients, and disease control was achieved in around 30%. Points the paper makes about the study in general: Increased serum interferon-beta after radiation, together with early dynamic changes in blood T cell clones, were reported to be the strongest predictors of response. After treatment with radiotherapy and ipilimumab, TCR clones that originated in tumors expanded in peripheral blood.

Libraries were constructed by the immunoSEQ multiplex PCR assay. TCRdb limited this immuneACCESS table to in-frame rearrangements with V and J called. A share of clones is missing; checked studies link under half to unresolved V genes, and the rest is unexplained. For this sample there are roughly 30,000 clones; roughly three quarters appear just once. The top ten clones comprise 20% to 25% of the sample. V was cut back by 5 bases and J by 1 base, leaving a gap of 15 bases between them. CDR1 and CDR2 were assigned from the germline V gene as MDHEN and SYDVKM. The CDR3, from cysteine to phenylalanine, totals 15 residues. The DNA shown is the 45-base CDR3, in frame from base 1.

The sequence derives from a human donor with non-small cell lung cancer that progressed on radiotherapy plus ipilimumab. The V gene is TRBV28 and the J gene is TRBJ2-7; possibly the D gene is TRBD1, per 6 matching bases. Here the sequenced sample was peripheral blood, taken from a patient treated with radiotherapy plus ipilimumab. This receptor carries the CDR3 CASSLNRDGSYEQYF. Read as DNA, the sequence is TGTGCCAGCAGTCTGAACAGGGACGGATCCTACGAGCAGTACTTC.